Listed here are 9 T cell receptor beta chains from one sample, sequenced in a study of blood T cell repertoires in COVID-19. Some clones are missing from TCRdb's copy, which holds only in-frame ones; the method was immunoSEQ multiplex PCR. The table has 50,000 to 60,000 clones, 90% seen once. Sample: peripheral blood. The source of these receptors is a woman aged 80 or over with acute or convalescent COVID-19.

The chain couples TRBV2 to TRBJ2-7; the match to TRBD2 covers 13 bases. CDR1 is SNHLY and CDR2 is FYNNEI in the germline V gene. The CDR3 has 14 amino acids. After removal of 7 bases from V and 5 bases from J, the junction contained 5 bases not matched to a gene. This CDR3 reads CASTGLAGVDEQYF. CDR3 DNA sequence: TGTGCCAGCACCGGACTAGCGGGAGTGGACGAGCAGTACTTC. Full variable domain (remainder filled in from reference TRBV2 and TRBJ2-7): EPEVTQTPSHQVTQMGQEVILRCVPISNHLYFYWYRQILGQKVEFLVSFYNNEISEKSEIFDDQFSVERPDGSNFTLKIRSTKLEDSAMYFCASTGLAGVDEQYFGPGTRLTVT.

This rearrangement joins TRBV5-8 to TRBJ2-1, with 12 positions matching TRBD2. V gave up 3 bases and J gave up 8 bases; unmatched junction bases: 9. The length of the CDR3 is 16 residues. CDR1 SGHTS and CDR2 YDEGEE come from the germline V gene. The CDR3, as DNA: TGTGCCAGCAGCTCCACCCGACTAGCGGGAGAGGATGAGCAGTTCTTC. Translated: CASSSTRLAGEDEQFF.

The chain uses TRBV12-5 and TRBJ1-1, with no clear D. The germline CDR1 and CDR2 sequences are LGHNT and FRNRAP. The V gene lost 6 bases and the J gene lost 10 bases, with 18 bases spanning the gap. This CDR3 contains 13 residues. CDR3 region: CASGLEGGSRAFF. Written as DNA, the CDR3 is TGTGCTAGTGGCCTCGAGGGCGGATCGAGAGCTTTCTTT.

The chain carries TRBV6-2 or TRBV6-3 and TRBJ1-5; D uncertain. V lost 3 bases, J lost 0 bases, and 12 bases lay in between. CDR1 and CDR2 (germline): MNHEY, SVGEGT. CDR3 size: 16 residues. CDR3 sequence: CASSYAMRSSNQPQHF. CDR3 DNA sequence: TGTGCCAGCAGTTATGCTATGCGATCTAGCAATCAGCCCCAGCATTTT.

This rearrangement joins TRBV10-3 to TRBJ1-3; D not resolved. CDR1 and CDR2 from the germline V gene are ENHRY and SYGVKD. The CDR3 is made up of 15 amino acids. V was shortened by 0 bases and J by 0 bases, with 6 bases between the two germline ends. CDR3 region: CAISESGSSGNTIYF. The CDR3 DNA sequence: TGTGCCATCAGTGAGTCGGGGAGCTCTGGAAACACCATATATTTT.

This clone was observed a few times. The V gene is TRBV27, the J gene TRBJ1-5, with 7 bases fitting TRBD1. The CDR3 is 16 residues long. Germline trimming cut 5 bases from V and 3 bases from J; bases unmatched to any gene: 10. Looked up from germline, CDR1 is MNHEY and CDR2 is SMNVEV (reference sequence). The CDR3: CASSITGAVANQPQHF. The CDR3 region has the DNA TGTGCCAGCAGTATAACAGGGGCGGTAGCCAATCAGCCCCAGCATTTT.

This clone occurred once. The chain has TRBV9 and TRBJ2-1; 9 nucleotides align to TRBD1. The CDR3 runs 16 residues. The trim removed 1 base at V and 8 bases at J, leaving 10 bases unmatched. Germline V gene lookup returns CDR1 SGDLS and CDR2 YYNGEE. CDR3 nucleotides: TGTGCCAGCAGCGTAATGTCTGGGACAGGGCTATATGAGCAGTTCTTC. Its protein product is CASSVMSGTGLYEQFF.

The chain links TRBV19 to TRBJ2-5; 7 bases align to TRBD2. V was pared by 5 bases and J by 2 bases, with 14 bases of the junction left unmatched. The germline V gene has CDR1 LNHDA and CDR2 SQIVND (reference sequence). This CDR3 contains 17 residues. CDR3 bases: TGTGCCAGTAGTCCCCCGAGTGCAAGCGGGAAACAAGAGACCCAGTACTTC. Translating gives CASSPPSASGKQETQYF.

J is TRBJ2-7 and V is TRBV3-1 (or the pseudogene TRBV3-2); D unclear. Germline V gene lookup returns CDR1 LGHDT and CDR2 YNNKEL (reference sequence). The CDR3 totals 13 residues. V was cut by 3 bases and J by 2 bases, with 8 bases left in between. The CDR3 sequence: CASSHFFAYEQYF. For the CDR3, the DNA is TGTGCCAGCAGCCACTTTTTCGCCTACGAGCAGTACTTC.